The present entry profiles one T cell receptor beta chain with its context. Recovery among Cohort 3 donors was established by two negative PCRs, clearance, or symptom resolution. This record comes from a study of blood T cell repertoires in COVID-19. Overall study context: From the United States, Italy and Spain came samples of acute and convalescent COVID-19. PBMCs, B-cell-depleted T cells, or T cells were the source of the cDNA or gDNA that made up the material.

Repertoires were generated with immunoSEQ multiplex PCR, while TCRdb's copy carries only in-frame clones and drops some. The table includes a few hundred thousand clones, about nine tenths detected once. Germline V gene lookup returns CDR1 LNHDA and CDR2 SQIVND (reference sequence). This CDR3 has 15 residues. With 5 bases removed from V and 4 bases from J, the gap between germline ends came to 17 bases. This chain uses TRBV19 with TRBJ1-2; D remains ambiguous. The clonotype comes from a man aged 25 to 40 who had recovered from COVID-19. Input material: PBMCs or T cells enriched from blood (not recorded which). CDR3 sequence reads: CASSRSVGGTYGYTF. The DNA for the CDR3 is TGTGCCAGTAGTCGCTCGGTGGGAGGCACCTATGGCTACACCTTC.